A selection of T cell receptor beta chains follows, all from one sample in a study of regulatory T cells in long-lasting Graves disease. Using its own MiXCR run on the multiplex PCR reads, TCRdb lists one record per CDR3 protein. The sample lists about 540,000 distinct CDR3 sequences; 13% were seen once. The same data also went into a second study, on T cells in Graves' hyperthyroidism and ophthalmopathy.

The source was peripheral blood mononuclear cells (PBMCs), collected at new diagnosis, from a patient treated with antithyroid drugs. The source is a man in his thirties or forties with Graves disease. Both conserved end residues are part of each CDR3. The D gene is left open where the match is weak. Where a row states a size, it is once, few, many or the class of an expanded clone; other rows omit it.

CDR3 protein	CDR3 DNA	V gene	D gene	J gene	clone size
CASSPGTPRERGYEAFF	TGTGCCAGCTCACCAGGGACTCCTCGAGAAAGGGGATATGAAGCTTTCTTT	TRBV18	.	TRBJ1-1	few
CASSTPTYEQYF	TGTGCCAGCAGTACCCCGACGTACGAGCAGTACTTC	TRBV28	.	TRBJ2-7	many
CASSSDAANYGYTF	TGCGCCAGCAGCTCGGACGCAGCTAACTATGGCTACACCTTC	TRBV5-1	.	TRBJ1-2	many
CSADKHAGANVLTF	TGCAGTGCGGACAAACATGCGGGGGCCAACGTCCTGACTTTC	TRBV20-1	.	TRBJ2-6	.
CATGSDSGNTIYF	TGTGCCACCGGCAGTGACTCTGGAAACACCATATATTTT	TRBV15	.	TRBJ1-3	.
CASSAGDRSSPQHF	TGTGCCAGCAGTGCGGGGGACAGGTCCTCGCCCCAGCATTTT	TRBV6-1	TRBD1	TRBJ1-5	once
CASSAQSSSNEQYF	TGCGCCAGCAGCGCACAAAGCAGTTCGAACGAGCAGTACTTC	TRBV5-1	.	TRBJ2-7	many
CASSGANTGELFF	TGTGCCAGCAGCGGGGCGAACACCGGGGAGCTGTTTTTT	TRBV11-2	.	TRBJ2-2	many
CATSRSSGGETQYF	TGTGCCACCAGCAGGTCTAGCGGCGGGGAGACCCAGTACTTC	TRBV15	TRBD2	TRBJ2-5	many
CASRRGQGLAGGPHEQFF	TGTGCCAGCAGGAGGGGACAGGGACTAGCGGGAGGGCCACATGAGCAGTTCTTC	TRBV11-2	TRBD2	TRBJ2-1	few
CASSPQNYGYTF	TGCGCCAGCAGCCCACAGAACTATGGCTACACCTTC	TRBV5-1	.	TRBJ1-2	many
CASSLWGLNSRYEQYF	TGTGCCAGCAGTTTATGGGGCTTAAATAGTCGGTACGAGCAGTACTTC	TRBV27	.	TRBJ2-7	many
CVSSLQAPRTEAFF	TGTGTCAGCTCACTCCAGGCCCCGCGGACTGAAGCTTTCTTT	TRBV18	.	TRBJ1-1	.
CASSPQREKETQYF	TGTGCCAGCAGCCCCCAGCGGGAGAAGGAGACCCAGTACTTC	TRBV13	TRBD2	TRBJ2-5	many
CASSLGGTQPQHF	TGTGCCAGCAGCTTAGGTGGGACCCAGCCCCAGCATTTT	TRBV28	.	TRBJ1-5	many
CASSLVDLSYEQYF	TGTGCCAGCAGTTTAGTTGATCTATCCTACGAGCAGTACTTC	TRBV12-3/TRBV12-4	.	TRBJ2-7	many
CSVEDGNEQFF	TGCAGCGTTGAAGATGGGAATGAGCAGTTCTTC	TRBV29-1	.	TRBJ2-1	.
CASSELSAKSSYEQYF	TGTGCCAGCAGTGAGTTGAGCGCTAAGAGCTCCTACGAGCAGTACTTC	TRBV6-1	.	TRBJ2-7	many
CASSYSSGHPRETQYF	TGTGCCAGCAGTTACTCGTCGGGACACCCTAGGGAGACCCAGTACTTC	TRBV6-5	.	TRBJ2-5	many
CASSLKFYPGQGNYGYTF	TGTGCCAGCAGTTTAAAGTTCTATCCGGGACAGGGAAACTATGGCTACACCTTC	TRBV27	TRBD1	TRBJ1-2	few
CATSDGATYEQYF	TGTGCCACCAGTGACGGGGCCACCTACGAGCAGTACTTC	TRBV24-1	.	TRBJ2-7	many
CASSRLGTGGPDTQYF	TGCGCCAGCAGCCGTTTGGGGACAGGGGGACCAGATACGCAGTATTTT	TRBV4-1	TRBD1	TRBJ2-3	.
CASRQYRGNTEAFF	TGTGCCAGCAGACAATACAGGGGGAACACTGAAGCTTTCTTT	TRBV5-5	TRBD1	TRBJ1-1	many
CASSGPTGDGSYEQYF	TGCGCCAGCAGTGGTCCTACAGGGGATGGTTCCTACGAGCAGTACTTC	TRBV10-2	TRBD1	TRBJ2-7	many
CASSVARARGETQYF	TGTGCCAGCAGTGTTGCAAGGGCGAGGGGGGAGACCCAGTACTTC	TRBV2	.	TRBJ2-5	many
CASRRLVPRFFIYEQYF	TGCGCCAGCAGACGACTAGTCCCTAGGTTCTTCATCTACGAGCAGTACTTC	TRBV10-1	.	TRBJ2-7	.
CASSYSRGAQQPQHF	TGTGCCAGCAGTTACTCTCGGGGGGCTCAGCAGCCCCAGCATTTT	TRBV6-5	.	TRBJ1-5	many
CASRGAGGRYNEQLF	TGTGCCAGCCGGGGCGCGGGAGGGCGCTACAATGAGCAGCTCTTC	TRBV19	TRBD2	TRBJ2-1	.
CASSWSSGDTQYF	TGTGCCAGCAGCTGGTCTAGTGGAGATACGCAGTATTTT	TRBV7-3	.	TRBJ2-3	many
CASSEAPDNSYEQYF	TGTGCCAGCAGCGAAGCGCCCGACAACTCCTACGAGCAGTACTTC	TRBV3-1	.	TRBJ2-7	few